The T cell receptor beta chain under discussion was sequenced for a study of T cell repertoires in cytomegalovirus infection. Overall study context: The authors relied on CMV epitopes, both recently identified HLA-C-restricted and well-studied HLA-B-restricted. It was the public TCR beta signatures that indicated both CMV infection and matching HLA type. Whole-study findings and limits: Carriers of CMV and the relevant HLA type were discriminated by public TCR beta frequency.

TCRdb re-analysed the reads in MiXCR, keeping a single row per CDR3 protein. Of about 700,000 distinct CDR3 sequences listed, about 30% are singletons. For this clonotype: The antigen remains unidentified.

Germline V gene data show CDR1 as KGHSH and CDR2 as LQKENI. Between the trimmed V and J ends, which lost 4 bases and 1 base, there was a span of 13 bases. The CDR3 consists of 15 residues. Sample: cultured PBMCs, taken from culture after CMV antigen stimulation. The V call is TRBV18, the J call TRBJ1-1; D not resolved. The receptor's source is a human donor in good health (CMV status not recorded). Some clones in this sample may be carry-over from other donors' samples. CDR3 amino acids: CASSLGPVENTEAFF. Here the CDR3 DNA reads TGTGCCAGCTCACTCGGGCCCGTCGAGAACACTGAAGCTTTCTTT. Filled out from reference TRBV18 and TRBJ1-1, the complete variable domain reads NAGVMQNPRHLVRRRGQEARLRCSPMKGHSHVYWYRQLPEEGLKFMVYLQKENIIDESGMPKERFSAEFPKEGPSILRIQQVVRGDSAAYFCASSLGPVENTEAFFGQGTRLTVV.